Listed here is a single T cell receptor beta chain. Its cognate antigen is unknown. The germline V gene encodes CDR1 MDHEN and CDR2 SYDVKM. This CDR3 comprises 15 residues. V lost 3 bases, J lost 1 base, and 12 bases lay in between. This sample is part of a study of cytomegalovirus exposure and HLA in healthy donors. Study context: Genotyping showed roughly 86% of 398 donors falling in the Caucasian-associated ancestry cluster.

Researchers ran the PCR with 60 Vbeta and 13 Jbeta primers. Produced via immunoSEQ multiplex PCR; TCRdb's table is partial and in-frame only. The sample yields 130,000 or so clones, roughly 70% seen once. Regarding donors, all were healthy bone marrow donors. Regarding the study as a whole: Most of the TCR beta V segments (in an earlier analysis) were productive either about 87% or about 30% of the time.

The V and J genes are TRBV28 and TRBJ1-1; D remains unclear. The specimen was PBMCs. The receptor was isolated from a middle-aged woman in good health and CMV-seropositive. The CDR3: CASSFGGLGNTEAFF. As DNA, the CDR3 is TGTGCCAGCAGTTTCGGCGGTTTGGGGAACACTGAAGCTTTCTTT.